Described below is a single T cell receptor (beta chain) sequence and its context. Antigen specificity is unknown. The record originates from a study of Ad26.COV2.S vaccination and SARS-CoV-2 variants. Study overall: Ad26.COV2.S shots went into the muscle once or twice, 56 days apart.

Indicated treatment: over 15 received Ad26.COV2.S at low or high dose, single or two shots; 5 received placebo; per-sample allocation not given. Repertoires come from day 63 after the first vaccine or placebo injection. CDR3 length: 14 residues. The ends were cut back, 6 bases at V and 10 bases at J, with 21 bases in the middle. Looked up from germline, CDR1 is KGHSH and CDR2 is LQKENI. Profiled with immunoSEQ multiplex PCR; TCRdb holds only in-frame clones, not every one. This sample has 350,000 to 500,000 clones, with roughly 90% found just once. Study-wide findings and caveats: Participants in the vaccine arm had higher spike-specific TCR breadth; placebo recipients had lower. People who got the vaccine or the placebo had similar non-spike TCR breadth. Spike-specific CD8+ and CD4+ T cell responses reportedly showed substantial breadth after vaccination.

The chain links TRBV18 to TRBJ1-2, with D unresolved. The specimen comprised peripheral blood, sampled in a trial of Ad26.COV2.S vaccine versus placebo. The source is a person aged 18-60 years who received the Ad26.COV2.S COVID-19 vaccine or a placebo. DNA of the CDR3: TGTGCCAGCTCGCCCGGCCGGCCGGGTAAGGACTACACCTTC. It yields the protein CASSPGRPGKDYTF.